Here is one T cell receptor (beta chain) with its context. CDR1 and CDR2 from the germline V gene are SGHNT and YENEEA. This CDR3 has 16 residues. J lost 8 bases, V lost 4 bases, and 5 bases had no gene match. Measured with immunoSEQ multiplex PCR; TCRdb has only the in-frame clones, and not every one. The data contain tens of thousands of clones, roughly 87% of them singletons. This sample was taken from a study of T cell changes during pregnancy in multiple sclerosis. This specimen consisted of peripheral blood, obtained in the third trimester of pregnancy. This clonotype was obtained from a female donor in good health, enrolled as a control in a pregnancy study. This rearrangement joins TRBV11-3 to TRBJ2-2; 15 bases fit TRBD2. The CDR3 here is CASSSGLAGGEGELFF. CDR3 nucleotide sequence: TGTGCCAGCAGCTCCGGACTAGCGGGGGGGGAGGGGGAGCTGTTTTTT.